The 14 T cell receptor beta chains below all came from one sample that was sequenced in a study of blood T cells in healthy people across ages. The second PCR ran roughly 7 to 11 cycles with a sample-barcoded 5' primer and J-beta primers. Each CDR3 protein gets one entry after TCRdb re-called the 5' RACE reads with MiXCR. The table lists more than 1,400,000 distinct CDR3 sequences, roughly 45% of them singletons, with roughly 7.9% in the top ten. What was sequenced was blood. Every receptor here comes from a woman younger than 30 in good health.

This clonotype was observed once. The chain has TRBV15 and TRBJ2-1; 7 bases agree with TRBD2. CDR3 length: 16 amino acids. Germline CDR1 is LNHNV and CDR2 is YYDKDF (reference sequence). J lost 8 bases, V lost 9 bases, and 19 bases had no gene match. The CDR3 is CATGSRRESIYDEQFF. CDR3 sequence (DNA): TGTGCCACTGGTTCTCGGCGGGAGAGTATCTATGATGAGCAGTTCTTC.

This clonotype was counted only a few times. The chain carries TRBV12-3 or TRBV12-4 and TRBJ2-7; 9 bases agree with TRBD1. V shed 6 bases and J 7 bases; nucleotides not matched to a gene: 7. This CDR3 contains 13 residues. The CDR3 is CASRGQGGNEQYF. As DNA, the CDR3 is TGTGCCAGCAGGGGACAGGGTGGAAATGAGCAGTACTTC.

This chain connects TRBV13 to TRBJ2-7; D perhaps matches TRBD2 (5 bases). The DNA matches TRBJ2-5 better at its end, which makes the J call doubtful. CDR1 is PRHDT and CDR2 is FYEKMQ in the germline V gene (reference sequence). CDR3 length equals 14 residues. The CDR3 sequence: CASSARTAASTQYF. The CDR3 bases are TGTGCCAGCAGCGCAAGGACTGCCGCATCGACCCAGTACTTC.

A few counts support this clonotype. The chain has TRBV6-1 and TRBJ1-1; D might be TRBD1 (6 bases). With 11 bases removed from V and 1 base from J, the gap between germline ends came to 17 bases. The CDR3 has 14 residues. The germline gives CDR1 MNHNS, CDR2 SASEGT. The CDR3 coding sequence is TGTGCCGCCTTAGGGGGGTCGGGGAACACTGAAGCTTTCTTT. Translation: CAALGGSGNTEAFF.

The rearrangement joins TRBV9 to TRBJ2-3; no clear D gene. Between the trimmed V and J ends, which lost 0 bases and 2 bases, there was a span of 7 bases. Germline V gene data show CDR1 as SGDLS and CDR2 as YYNGEE. This CDR3 is built from 14 residues. The CDR3 bases are TGTGCCAGCAGCGTAGTGGACCACACAGATACGCAGTATTTT. Its protein product is CASSVVDHTDTQYF.

This clonotype appeared a single time. The gene calls are TRBV20-1 and TRBJ2-1; 9 bases agree with TRBD1. Matching the DNA end better, TRBJ2-7 makes the J call doubtful. Germline CDR1 DFQATT, CDR2 SNEGSKA (reference sequence). This CDR3 comprises 13 residues. The CDR3 spells CSPGQGYYNEQYF. CDR3 in DNA: TGCAGTCCGGGACAGGGATACTACAATGAGCAGTACTTC.

This clonotype was counted ten times or more. This chain joins TRBV12-3 or TRBV12-4 and TRBJ2-3, with D unclear. The length of the CDR3 is 12 residues. Trimming took off 5 bases at V and 1 base at J, with 4 bases between the two ends. The CDR3 coding sequence is TGTGCCAGCAGTAAGGGCACAGATACGCAGTATTTT. Residues: CASSKGTDTQYF.

The chain recombines TRBV18 with TRBJ1-6; D perhaps matches TRBD1 (6 bases). CDR1 is KGHSH, CDR2 LQKENI, per germline. This CDR3 has 18 amino acids. V gave up 3 bases and J gave up 0 bases, with 15 bases separating them. The CDR3 spells CASSPTAQGSSYNSPLHF. CDR3 nucleotides: TGTGCCAGCTCACCGACGGCGCAGGGGAGCTCCTATAATTCACCCCTCCACTTT.

V usage is TRBV20-1 and J usage is TRBJ1-6; TRBD1 matches at 7 bases. The CDR3 is made up of 16 amino acids. Germline-derived CDR1 and CDR2 are DFQATT and SNEGSKA (reference sequence). J lost 3 bases, V lost 1 base, and 6 bases had no gene match. CDR3 in amino acids: CSARGTGDSYNSPLHF. DNA of the CDR3: TGCAGTGCTAGAGGTACCGGGGACAGCTATAATTCACCCCTCCACTTT.

The chain links TRBV3-1 to TRBJ1-2, with 9 nucleotides matching TRBD1. The germline V gene encodes CDR1 LGHDT and CDR2 YNNKEL (reference sequence). Unmatched junction bases numbered 18, after V lost 6 bases and J lost 1 base. This CDR3 spans 19 amino acids. The CDR3 region is CASRQKTRTGEGFNYGYTF. For the CDR3, the DNA is TGTGCCAGCAGACAAAAAACGCGGACAGGGGAGGGATTTAACTATGGCTACACCTTC.

The CDR3 region has the DNA TGTGCCAGCACCCTTGCACAGCTATACAATGAGCAGTTCTTC. This gives the protein CASTLAQLYNEQFF. The chain is built from TRBV12-3 or TRBV12-4 and TRBJ2-1; no clear D. The CDR3 covers 14 residues. Trimming took 7 bases from V and 4 from J, leaving 14 bases between them.

This chain links TRBV6-2 or TRBV6-3 with TRBJ2-7; perhaps TRBD2 as D (6 bases). With the DNA end fitting TRBJ2-4 better, the J assignment may be wrong. The CDR3 spans 14 residues. Germline V gene sequence: CDR1 MNHEY, CDR2 SVGEGT. The CDR3 sequence is CASSSGDSENIQYF. The DNA for the CDR3 is TGTGCCAGCAGTTCGGGAGACTCCGAAAACATTCAGTACTTC.

This clonotype was seen more than once but under ten times. The CDR3 nucleotides are TGTGCCAGCAGTGAAGGGTTCGAGGGCAATTCGGGCTACACCTTC. As protein: CASSEGFEGNSGYTF. The J gene is TRBJ1-2, the V gene TRBV25-1; no clear D. The germline V gene has CDR1 MGHDK and CDR2 SYGVNS. The V end lost 2 bases, the J end lost 8 bases, and 18 bases lay between the germline ends. The CDR3 extends over 15 amino acids.

This clonotype was detected only a few times. The CDR3, as DNA: TGTGCCAGCCAGGAGAGCTCTGGGGCCAACGTCCTGACTTTC. Translating it yields CASQESSGANVLTF. The rearrangement links TRBV12-3 or TRBV12-4 to TRBJ2-6; D call uncertain. Trimming left V 8 bases short and J 0 bases short, with 8 bases between. CDR3 length: 14 residues.